These T cell receptor beta chains were read from a single sample in a study of response to subunit inactivated influenza vaccine. TCRdb redid the calling of the RT-PCR reads with MiXCR, one entry per CDR3 protein. The sample contains about 500,000 distinct CDR3 sequences, 16% of which appear only once. Sequencing used CD4+ T cells sorted from PBMCs, obtained around 25 months after vaccination. The receptors derive from a man aged 50-75 years who received an inactivated influenza vaccine. CDR3s include the opening cysteine and the closing phenylalanine or tryptophan. Expanded clones are given a class, and other clones once, few, many or no size at all.

V | size | CDR3
TRBV4-2 | many | CASSPSQDIASNYGYTF
TRBV3-1 | few | CASRQGQGPYEQYF
TRBV2 | many | CASSGTRSGNTIYF
TRBV18 | many | CASSPRSGTTYNEQFF
TRBV5-1 | few | CASSFQAPSYEQYF
TRBV7-9 | - | CASSSHHYRGNEQFF
TRBV9 | few | CASSVTSGGASRGTDTQYF
TRBV24-1 | many | CATSDGGGYNEQFF
TRBV3-1 | few | CASSQVATANTQYF
TRBV5-4 | - | CASSLVGGVYEQYF
TRBV20-1 | - | CSVPPGQGNYEQYF
TRBV5-1 | few | CASSQGTLGETQYF
TRBV7-2 | few | CASSQFPSGINIQYF
TRBV5-1 | few | CASRGGVGGNEQFF
TRBV24-1 | once | CATSDLASNQPQHF
TRBV3-1 | few | CASSQAGDEAFF
TRBV5-1 | few | CASRLSGGGTDTQYF
TRBV6-5 | - | CASSSTGGGYTF
TRBV11-2 | - | CASSLNPLGWQMNNEQFF
TRBV20-1 | - | CSARPMTSGSYEQYF
TRBV2 | - | CASSPLLVGKTQYF
TRBV4-2 | few | CASSQVLLSSGNTIYF
TRBV9 | once | CASSELERTTDTQYF
TRBV7-3 | - | CASSLFKDDEQFF
TRBV5-1 | - | CASSIGTVREKLFF
TRBV12-3/TRBV12-4 | many | CASSLGAGQPQHF
TRBV29-1 | many | CSVGQGRNTEAFF
TRBV4-3 | many | CASSQDRASGYNEQFF
TRBV20-1 | few | CSATRRGDEQYF
TRBV5-1 | many | CASSPDGDSNQPQHF
TRBV6-5 | few | CASSYRTGVLTDTQYF
TRBV7-9 | few | CASSLNRDEQYF
TRBV30 | few | CAWSRGRVSYNEQFF
TRBV20-1 | few | CSASKADFTDTQYF
TRBV10-3 | few | CAISALAGGYGELFF
TRBV6-6 | - | CASTNAETDTQYF
TRBV28 | few | CASSPGGPFGELFF
TRBV27 | - | CASSSSLSGRIPGELFF
TRBV11-2 | many | CASSLVAGAGYNEQFF
TRBV15 | - | CATSVPNPETQYF
TRBV5-5 | few | CASSLTARINYGYTF
TRBV5-1 | many | CASSLEGHQYNEQFF
TRBV2 | - | CASSSSGTVGKTQYF
TRBV7-9 | - | CASSLQGKPEAFF
TRBV24-1 | - | CATSTTDTQYF
TRBV20-1 | - | CSANRIQETQYF
TRBV7-9 | - | CASSLAGRNTQYF
TRBV20-1 | - | CSAGGLAGDPYTGELFF